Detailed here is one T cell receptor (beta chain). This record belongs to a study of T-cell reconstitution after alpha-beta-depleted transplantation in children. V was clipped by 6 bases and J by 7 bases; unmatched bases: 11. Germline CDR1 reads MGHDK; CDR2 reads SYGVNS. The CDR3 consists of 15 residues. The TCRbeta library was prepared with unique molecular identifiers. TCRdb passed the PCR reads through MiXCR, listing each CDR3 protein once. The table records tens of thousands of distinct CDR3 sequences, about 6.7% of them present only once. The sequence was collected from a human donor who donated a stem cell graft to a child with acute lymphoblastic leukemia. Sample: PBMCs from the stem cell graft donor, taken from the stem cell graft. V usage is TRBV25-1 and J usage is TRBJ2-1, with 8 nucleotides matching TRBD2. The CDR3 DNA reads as TGTGCCAGCAGACGGAGCGGGAGTGGTAGGAATGAGCAGTTCTTC. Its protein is CASRRSGSGRNEQFF.